This passage covers 27 T cell receptor beta chains from one sample sequenced in a study of cytomegalovirus exposure and HLA in healthy donors. Primers for the PCR totalled 60 Vbeta and 13 Jbeta. Libraries were prepared by immunoSEQ multiplex PCR; TCRdb keeps only in-frame clonotypes and omits some of them. The sample has under 35,000 clones, about three fifths seen once. Material for sequencing was PBMCs. The origin of the receptors is a male donor in good health and CMV-seropositive.

This clone came up many times. The rearrangement uses TRBV7-9 and TRBJ2-3; TRBD2 might be the D (5 bases). Germline CDR1 and CDR2: SEHNR and FQNEAQ (reference sequence). V lost 0 bases, J lost 0 bases, and 7 bases lay in between. This CDR3 contains 15 residues. In DNA, the CDR3 is TGTGCCAGCAGCTTAGCCTCGGGGAGCACAGATACGCAGTATTTT. Translation: CASSLASGSTDTQYF.

The chain uses TRBV7-6 and TRBJ1-1; 7 bases fit TRBD1. CDR3 length: 14 residues. Germline assignment: CDR1 SGHVS and CDR2 FNYEAQ. Losses at the gene ends were 5 bases for V and 2 bases for J; bases not matched to a gene: 5. DNA for the CDR3: TGTGCCAGCAGCCTACGGACAGGCAACACTGAAGCTTTCTTT. Translation: CASSLRTGNTEAFF.

This clone was counted between two and nine times. V usage is TRBV6-5 and J usage is TRBJ1-1; 11 bases are a match to TRBD1. The CDR3 extends over 15 amino acids. V was clipped by 0 bases and J by 6 bases; unmatched bases: 3. Per germline, CDR1 MNHEY and CDR2 SVGAGI. The CDR3 sequence is CASSYSGTGGSEAFF. The CDR3 DNA reads as TGTGCCAGCAGTTACTCCGGGACAGGGGGGTCTGAAGCTTTCTTT.

J is TRBJ1-1 and V is TRBV6-5; D may be TRBD1 (6 bases). The V gene's germline CDR1 is MNHEY and CDR2 SVGAGI. Trimming left V 1 base short and J 7 bases short, with 13 bases between. The CDR3 spans 14 residues. The CDR3 protein is CASSYLGQKNEAFF. DNA of the CDR3: TGTGCCAGCAGTTACTTGGGACAAAAGAATGAAGCTTTCTTT.

The chain has TRBV19 and TRBJ1-1, with 7 bases matching TRBD1. Trimming cost V 3 bases and J 2 bases; bases outside gene matches: 3. CDR1 LNHDA and CDR2 SQIVND come from the germline V gene (reference sequence). The CDR3 consists of 14 residues. Here the CDR3 reads CASSIHRGNTEAFF. The DNA of the CDR3 is TGTGCCAGTAGTATTCACAGGGGAAACACTGAAGCTTTCTTT. The full variable domain, with the rest looked up from reference TRBV19 and TRBJ1-1, is DGGITQSPKYLFRKEGQNVTLSCEQNLNHDAMYWYRQDPGQGLRLIYYSQIVNDFQKGDIAEGYSVSREKKESFPLTVTSAQKNPTAFYLCASSIHRGNTEAFFGQGTRLTVV.

V gene TRBV27 combines with J gene TRBJ1-5, with a weak D call TRBD1 (6 bases). The V end was cut by 5 bases, the J end by 0 bases, with 14 bases between. Germline loops: CDR1 MNHEY, CDR2 SMNVEV (reference sequence). CDR3 size: 16 residues. The CDR3 sequence is CASSRGTLYSNQPQHF. The CDR3 coding sequence is TGTGCCAGCAGTAGGGGGACACTCTATAGCAATCAGCCCCAGCATTTT.

This clone was observed a single time. The DNA for the CDR3 is TGTGCCTGGGAGGAGAAAAGCACAGATACGCAGTATTTT. It codes for CAWEEKSTDTQYF. The genes are TRBV30 and TRBJ2-3; D gene uncertain. V dropped 5 bases and J dropped 0 bases, with 9 bases sitting between them. Germline V gene lookup returns CDR1 GTSNPN and CDR2 SVGIG (reference sequence). CDR3 length: 13 amino acids.

The chain has TRBV11-2 and TRBJ2-7; the match to TRBD1 covers 9 bases. The CDR3 has 14 residues. V gave up 4 bases and J gave up 6 bases; unmatched junction bases: 7. Per germline, CDR1 SGHAT and CDR2 FQNNGV. As DNA, the CDR3 is TGTGCCAGCAGCTCCCCCGGGACAGGGCGCGAGCAGTACTTC. Amino acid sequence: CASSSPGTGREQYF.

Note on this clone: Mismatch with germline at one junction end may stem from a read error. The genes are TRBV5-1 and TRBJ1-1; no reliable D call. The CDR3 runs to 15 residues. Germline CDR1 reads SGHRS; CDR2 reads YFSETQ. As DNA, the CDR3 is TGCGCCAGCAGCTTGGCCATGGGCAAGAACACTGAGGCTTTCTTT. Translation gives CASSLAMGKNTEAFF.

DNA for the CDR3: TGCGCCAGCAGCTTAGGGGGCACGGGTCAGCCCCAGCATTTT. Translating it yields CASSLGGTGQPQHF. The rearrangement joins TRBV5-1 to TRBJ1-5; 7 nucleotides match TRBD1. The V gene end was trimmed by 2 bases and the J gene end by 6 bases; junction bases not matched to a gene: 5. CDR3 length: 14 residues. Germline V CDR1 and CDR2: SGHRS, YFSETQ. Based on the CDR3 plus reference TRBV5-1 and TRBJ1-5, the full variable domain is KAGVTQTPRYLIKTRGQQVTLSCSPISGHRSVSWYQQTPGQGLQFLFEYFSETQRNKGNFPGRFSGRQFSNSRSEMNVSTLELGDSALYLCASSLGGTGQPQHFGDGTRLSIL.

This chain uses TRBV28 with TRBJ1-5; unclear D gene. The CDR3 spans 14 residues. Trimming left V 3 bases short and J 1 base short, with 7 bases between. The V gene's germline CDR1 is MDHEN and CDR2 SYDVKM. CDR3 region: CASSFHRSNQPQHF. CDR3 sequence (DNA): TGTGCCAGCAGTTTCCACCGGAGCAATCAGCCCCAGCATTTT.

The V and J genes are TRBV10-2 and TRBJ2-7; 8 bases align to TRBD2. After removal of 8 bases from V and 2 bases from J, the junction contained 17 bases not matched to a gene. Germline V gene sequence: CDR1 WSHSY, CDR2 SAAADI. This CDR3 has 17 amino acids. CDR3: CASSYPLAGPLTYEQYF. CDR3 in DNA: TGCGCCAGCTCCTATCCTTTAGCGGGACCACTCACCTACGAGCAGTACTTC.

Notes on this clone: The junction departs from the called germline gene at one end, perhaps through a read error. The same CDR3 arises from other DNA sequences in this sample as well. The J gene is TRBJ2-3, the V gene TRBV13, with a possible D match to TRBD2 (5 bases). This CDR3 is built from 12 residues. Germline CDR1 is PRHDT and CDR2 is FYEKMQ (reference sequence). Here the CDR3 reads CASSSQRDTQYF. Written as DNA, the CDR3 is TGTGCCAGCAGTTCCCAGAGGGATACGCAGTATTTC.

This clone was detected a few times. The V and J genes are TRBV25-1 and TRBJ1-1; 10 bases align to TRBD1. The CDR3 is 14 amino acids. Per germline, CDR1 MGHDK and CDR2 SYGVNS. V dropped 3 bases and J dropped 11; count of bases not matched to a gene: 9. The chain's CDR3 is CASSDQGQGMMAFF. The DNA for the CDR3 is TGTGCCAGCAGTGATCAGGGACAGGGGATGATGGCTTTCTTT.

The chain couples TRBV5-1 to TRBJ2-5; D uncertain. The V end was cut by 5 bases, the J end by 5 bases, with 10 bases between. Germline CDR1 reads SGHRS; CDR2 reads YFSETQ. The length of the CDR3 is 12 residues. The CDR3 coding sequence is TGCGCCAGCAGGTGGCCCGGGGAGACCCAGTACTTC. Protein sequence: CASRWPGETQYF.

This rearrangement joins TRBV27 to TRBJ2-1; TRBD1 aligns across 9 bases. V gave up 5 bases and J gave up 4 bases; unmatched junction bases: 9. The CDR3 sequence is 16 residues long. The germline CDR1 and CDR2 sequences are MNHEY and SMNVEV (reference sequence). The CDR3: CASSASGTGTYNEQFF. CDR3 nucleotide sequence: TGTGCCAGCAGTGCCTCCGGGACAGGGACTTACAATGAGCAGTTCTTC.

This clone was seen repeatedly, ten times or more. The chain combines TRBV5-4 with TRBJ1-3; 8 bases agree with TRBD1. CDR1 is SGHNT and CDR2 is YYREEE in the germline V gene (reference sequence). The V gene end was trimmed by 0 bases and the J gene end by 0 bases; junction bases not matched to a gene: 5. This CDR3 comprises 17 residues. As DNA, the CDR3 is TGTGCCAGCAGCTTGGCAGGGGGCGTACCCTCTGGAAACACCATATATTTT. Its translation is CASSLAGGVPSGNTIYF.

This clone was recorded at least ten times. The chain has TRBV21-1 and TRBJ1-2; the table's D call, TRBD1, has no DNA check behind it. TRBV21-1 is an annotated pseudogene. The CDR3 runs to 13 residues. CDR3 sequence (DNA): TGTGCCAGCAGCCGAAGGCACAGGGCTGGCTACACCTTC. It specifies CASSRRHRAGYTF.

V gene TRBV28 combines with J gene TRBJ1-2; TRBD1 matches 10 bases. V lost 4 bases, J lost 4 bases, and 9 bases stayed unmatched. Germline CDR1 MDHEN, CDR2 SYDVKM. The CDR3 sequence is 16 residues long. CDR3 loop: CASSSGTGVGGYGYTF. CDR3 sequence (DNA): TGTGCCAGCAGTTCCGGGACAGGGGTTGGTGGCTATGGCTACACCTTC.

This clone appeared a few times. The chain couples TRBV6-1 to TRBJ2-3, with D possibly being TRBD1 (6 bases). Looked up from germline, CDR1 is MNHNS and CDR2 is SASEGT. The ends were cut back, 4 bases at V and 0 bases at J, with 11 bases in the middle. The CDR3 covers 15 residues. This CDR3 reads CASSVNRASTDTQYF. The CDR3 DNA reads TGTGCCAGCAGTGTCAACAGGGCAAGCACAGATACGCAGTATTTT.

The chain recombines TRBV6-5 with TRBJ2-5; 8 bases match TRBD2. The ends lost 4 bases at V and 5 bases at J; junction bases unmatched: 9. Germline CDR1 MNHEY, CDR2 SVGAGI. The CDR3 covers 15 residues. CDR3 region: CASSLRAGVWETQYF. CDR3 bases: TGTGCCAGCAGTTTACGAGCGGGAGTTTGGGAGACCCAGTACTTC.

The gene calls are TRBV7-2 and TRBJ1-6; D is possibly TRBD1 (5 bases). Germline V gene data show CDR1 as SGHTA and CDR2 as FQGNSA. V lost 2 bases, J lost 9 bases, and 20 bases lay in between. This CDR3 contains 17 residues. CDR3 DNA: TGTGCCAGCAGCTTAACTTATCGTCAGGGTGGTGGTTCACCCCTCCACTTT. Its protein product is CASSLTYRQGGGSPLHF. The whole variable domain, remainder taken from reference TRBV7-2 and TRBJ1-6, is GAGVSQSPSNKVTEKGKDVELRCDPISGHTALYWYRQSLGQGLEFLIYFQGNSAPDKSGLPSDRFSAERTGGSVSTLTIQRTQQEDSAVYLCASSLTYRQGGGSPLHFGNGTRLTVT.

The CDR3 nucleotides are TGTGCCAGCAGTTTGACAGGGACGTGGAATCAGCCCCAGCATTTT. Protein sequence: CASSLTGTWNQPQHF. V and J are TRBV28 and TRBJ1-5, with 7 bases fitting TRBD1. This CDR3 has 15 residues. The germline gives CDR1 MDHEN, CDR2 SYDVKM. Losses at the gene ends were 3 bases for V and 4 bases for J; bases not matched to a gene: 6. Full variable domain (rest looked up from reference TRBV28 and TRBJ1-5): DVKVTQSSRYLVKRTGEKVFLECVQDMDHENMFWYRQDPGLGLRLIYFSYDVKMKEKGDIPEGYSVSREKKERFSLILESASTNQTSMYLCASSLTGTWNQPQHFGDGTRLSIL.

The DNA for the CDR3 is TGCGCCAGCAGCTTGGTGGAGGGGGCGGCTGGAAACACCATATATTTT. Encoded protein: CASSLVEGAAGNTIYF. This chain joins TRBV5-1 and TRBJ1-3; 7 bases align to TRBD1. The CDR3 extends over 16 amino acids. The ends lost 0 bases at V and 2 bases at J; junction bases unmatched: 5. CDR1 and CDR2 from the germline V gene are SGHRS and YFSETQ.

This chain links TRBV19 with TRBJ2-7; 8 nucleotides line up with TRBD1. The CDR3 covers 14 residues. CDR1 is LNHDA and CDR2 is SQIVND in the germline V gene (reference sequence). The trim removed 3 bases at V and 1 base at J, leaving 2 bases unmatched. This CDR3 is CASSIGTGSYEQYF. For the CDR3, the DNA is TGTGCCAGTAGTATTGGGACAGGTTCCTACGAGCAGTACTTC.

The chain uses TRBV18 and TRBJ2-5, with 9 bases aligning to TRBD1. Per germline, CDR1 KGHSH and CDR2 LQKENI. This CDR3 is 15 amino acids long. The junction had 6 bases not matched to a gene; V was cut back by 6 bases and J by 1 base. CDR3 DNA sequence: TGTGCCAGCTCGCCGGGACAGGGTATCCAAGAGACCCAGTACTTC. It is translated as CASSPGQGIQETQYF.

This clone has a single count. This sequence joins TRBV18 and TRBJ2-3; D perhaps matches TRBD1 (6 bases). With 5 bases removed from V and 5 bases from J, the gap between germline ends came to 8 bases. The germline gives CDR1 KGHSH, CDR2 LQKENI. The CDR3 has 12 amino acids. The CDR3 nucleotides read TGTGCCAGCTCAACAGGGAAAGATACGCAGTATTTT. Translated: CASSTGKDTQYF.